Listed here is a single T cell receptor (beta chain). TCRdb independently ran MiXCR on the reads; one entry per CDR3 protein. The sample holds hundreds of thousands of distinct CDR3 sequences, approximately 30% seen once. These data originate in a study of T cell repertoires in cytomegalovirus infection. The CDR3 is 14 amino acids. V was trimmed by 8 bases and J by 2 bases, leaving 14 bases between them. The germline gives CDR1 SGHDT, CDR2 YYEEEE. The sample was PBMCs. The chain couples TRBV5-6 to TRBJ2-1, with a tentative D call TRBD1 (6 bases). The receptor was derived from a human donor in good health (CMV status not recorded). Some clones in this sample may be carry-over from other donors' samples. In DNA form, the CDR3 reads TGTGCCAGTATGAAGCAGGGGCCCTACAATGAGCAGTTCTTC. Its translation is CASMKQGPYNEQFF.